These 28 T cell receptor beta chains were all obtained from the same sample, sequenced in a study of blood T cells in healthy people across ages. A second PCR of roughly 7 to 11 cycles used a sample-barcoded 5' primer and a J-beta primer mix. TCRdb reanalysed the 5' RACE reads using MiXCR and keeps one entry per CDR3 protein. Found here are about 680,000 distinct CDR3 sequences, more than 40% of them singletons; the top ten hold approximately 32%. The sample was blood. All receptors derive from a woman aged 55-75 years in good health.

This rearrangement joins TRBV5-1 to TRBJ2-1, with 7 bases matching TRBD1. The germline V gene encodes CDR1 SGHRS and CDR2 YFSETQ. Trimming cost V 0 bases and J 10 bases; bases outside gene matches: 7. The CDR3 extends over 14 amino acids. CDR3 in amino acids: CASSLGQGLGEQFF. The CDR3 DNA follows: TGCGCCAGCAGCTTGGGACAGGGATTGGGGGAGCAGTTCTTC.

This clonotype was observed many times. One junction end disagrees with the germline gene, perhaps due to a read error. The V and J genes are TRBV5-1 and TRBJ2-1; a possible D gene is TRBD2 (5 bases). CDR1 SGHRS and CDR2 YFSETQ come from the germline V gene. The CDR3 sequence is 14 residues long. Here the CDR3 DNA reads TGTGCCAGCAGTTTGGGCGGGTCCTACAATGAGCAGTTCTTC. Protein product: CASSLGGSYNEQFF.

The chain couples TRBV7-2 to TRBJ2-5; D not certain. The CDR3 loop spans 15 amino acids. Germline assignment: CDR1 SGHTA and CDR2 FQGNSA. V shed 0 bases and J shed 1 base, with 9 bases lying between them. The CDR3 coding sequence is TGTGCCAGCAGCTTAGCGGGAAGATCCCAAGAGACCCAGTACTTC. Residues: CASSLAGRSQETQYF.

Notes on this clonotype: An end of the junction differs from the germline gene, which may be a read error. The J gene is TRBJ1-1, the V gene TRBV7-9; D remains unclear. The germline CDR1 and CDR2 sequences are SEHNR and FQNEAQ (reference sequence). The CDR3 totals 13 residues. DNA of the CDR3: TGTGCCAGCAGCATAGCCGGGGTCACTGAAGCTTTCTTT. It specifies CASSIAGVTEAFF.

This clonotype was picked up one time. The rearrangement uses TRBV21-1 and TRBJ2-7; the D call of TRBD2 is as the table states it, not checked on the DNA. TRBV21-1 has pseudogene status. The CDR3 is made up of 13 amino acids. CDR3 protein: CASSKDREGVVYF. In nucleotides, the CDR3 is TGTGCCAGCAGCAAAGACCGGGAGGGGGTCGTGTACTTC.

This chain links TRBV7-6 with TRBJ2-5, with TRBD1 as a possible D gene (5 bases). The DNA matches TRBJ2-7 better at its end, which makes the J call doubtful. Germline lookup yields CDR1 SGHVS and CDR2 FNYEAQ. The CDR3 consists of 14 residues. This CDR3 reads CASSPIGAEYEQYF. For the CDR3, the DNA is TGTGCCAGCAGCCCCATTGGGGCCGAATACGAGCAGTACTTC.

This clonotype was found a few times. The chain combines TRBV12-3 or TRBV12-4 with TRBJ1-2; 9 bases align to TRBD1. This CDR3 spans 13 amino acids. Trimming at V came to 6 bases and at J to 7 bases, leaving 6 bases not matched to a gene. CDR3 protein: CASRRGQGPGYTF. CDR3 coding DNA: TGTGCCAGCAGACGGGGACAGGGACCTGGCTACACCTTC.

This CDR3 reads CSAPDRASNQPQHF. As DNA, the CDR3 is TGCAGTGCTCCGGACAGAGCTAGCAATCAGCCCCAGCATTTT. The J gene is TRBJ1-5, the V gene TRBV20-1; TRBD1 is a possible D gene (6 bases). The CDR3 is made up of 14 amino acids. V dropped 5 bases and J dropped 0 bases, with 11 bases sitting between them. The germline gives CDR1 DFQATT, CDR2 SNEGSKA (reference sequence).

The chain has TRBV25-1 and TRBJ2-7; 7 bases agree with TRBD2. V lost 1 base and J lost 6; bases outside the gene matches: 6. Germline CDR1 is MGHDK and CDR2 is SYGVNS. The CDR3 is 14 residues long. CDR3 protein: CASSEWEGLGEQYF. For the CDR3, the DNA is TGTGCCAGCAGTGAATGGGAGGGACTGGGCGAGCAGTACTTC.

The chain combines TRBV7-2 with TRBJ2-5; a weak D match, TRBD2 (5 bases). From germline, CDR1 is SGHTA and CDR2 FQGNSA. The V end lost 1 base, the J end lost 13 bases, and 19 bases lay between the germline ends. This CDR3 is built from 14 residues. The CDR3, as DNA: TGTGCCAGCAGCTTAGGGCGGACCGTTGGAGAGGGGTACTTC. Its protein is CASSLGRTVGEGYF. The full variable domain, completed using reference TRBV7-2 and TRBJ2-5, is GAGVSQSPSNKVTEKGKDVELRCDPISGHTALYWYRQSLGQGLEFLIYFQGNSAPDKSGLPSDRFSAERTGGSVSTLTIQRTQQEDSAVYLCASSLGRTVGEGYFGPGTRLLVL.

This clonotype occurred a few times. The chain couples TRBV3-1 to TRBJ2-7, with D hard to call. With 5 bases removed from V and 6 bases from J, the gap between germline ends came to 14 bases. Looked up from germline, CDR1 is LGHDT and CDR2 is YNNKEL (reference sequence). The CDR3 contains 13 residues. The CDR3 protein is CASSSQIFGEQYF. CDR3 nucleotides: TGTGCCAGCAGCTCCCAAATCTTCGGCGAGCAGTACTTC.

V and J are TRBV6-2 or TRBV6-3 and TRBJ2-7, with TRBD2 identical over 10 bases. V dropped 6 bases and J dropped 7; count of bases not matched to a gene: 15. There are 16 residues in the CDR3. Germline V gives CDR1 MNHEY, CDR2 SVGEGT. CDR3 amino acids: CASRTDSGRGYNEQYF. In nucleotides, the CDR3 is TGTGCCAGCAGGACCGACAGCGGGAGGGGTTACAATGAGCAGTACTTC.

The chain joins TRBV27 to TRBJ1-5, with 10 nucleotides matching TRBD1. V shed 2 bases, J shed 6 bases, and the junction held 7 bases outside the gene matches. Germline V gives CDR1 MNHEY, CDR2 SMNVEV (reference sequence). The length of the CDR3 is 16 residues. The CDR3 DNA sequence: TGTGCCAGCAGTTTAAAGGGACAGGGGAGGGCTCAGCCCCAGCATTTT. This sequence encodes CASSLKGQGRAQPQHF.

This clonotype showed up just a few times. DNA of the CDR3: TGTGCCAGCAGTCCGCTGGGAAATCGGGGTGGGAATTCACCCCTCCACTTT. As protein: CASSPLGNRGGNSPLHF. This chain links TRBV12-3 or TRBV12-4 with TRBJ1-6; D gene unclear. Trimming took off 5 bases at V and 7 bases at J, with 21 bases between the two ends. The CDR3 runs to 17 residues.

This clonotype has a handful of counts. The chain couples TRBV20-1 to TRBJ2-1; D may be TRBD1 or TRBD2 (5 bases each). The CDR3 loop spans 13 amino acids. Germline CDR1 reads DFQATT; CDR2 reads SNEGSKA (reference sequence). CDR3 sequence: CSSADNPSNEQFF. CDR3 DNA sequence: TGCAGCTCAGCGGACAACCCCTCCAATGAGCAGTTCTTC.

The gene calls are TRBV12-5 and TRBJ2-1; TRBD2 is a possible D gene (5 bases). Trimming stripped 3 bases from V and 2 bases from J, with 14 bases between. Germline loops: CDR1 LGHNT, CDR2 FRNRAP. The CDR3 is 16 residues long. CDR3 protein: CASGFHTLATYNEQFF. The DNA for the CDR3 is TGTGCTAGTGGTTTCCATACCCTAGCAACCTACAATGAGCAGTTCTTC.

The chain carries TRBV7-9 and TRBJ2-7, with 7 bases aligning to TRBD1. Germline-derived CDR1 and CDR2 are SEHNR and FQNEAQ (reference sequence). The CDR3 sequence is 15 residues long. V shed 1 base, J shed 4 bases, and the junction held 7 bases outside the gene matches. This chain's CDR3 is CASSLVDRVIYEQYF. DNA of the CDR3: TGTGCCAGCAGCTTAGTCGACAGGGTAATATACGAGCAGTACTTC.

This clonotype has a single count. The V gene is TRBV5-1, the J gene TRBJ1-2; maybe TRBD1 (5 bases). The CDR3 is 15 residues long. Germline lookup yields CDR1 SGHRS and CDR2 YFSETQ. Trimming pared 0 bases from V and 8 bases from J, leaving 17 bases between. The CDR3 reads CASSLDIEQGGGYTF. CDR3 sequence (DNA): TGCGCCAGCAGCTTGGATATTGAGCAGGGAGGCGGCTACACCTTC.

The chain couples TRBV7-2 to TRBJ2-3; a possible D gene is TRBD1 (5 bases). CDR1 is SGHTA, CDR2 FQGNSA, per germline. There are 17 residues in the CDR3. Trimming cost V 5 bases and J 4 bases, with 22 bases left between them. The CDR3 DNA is TGTGCCAGCAGCCAACGCGGCACAGGCATAATCTCAGATACGCAGTATTTT. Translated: CASSQRGTGIISDTQYF.

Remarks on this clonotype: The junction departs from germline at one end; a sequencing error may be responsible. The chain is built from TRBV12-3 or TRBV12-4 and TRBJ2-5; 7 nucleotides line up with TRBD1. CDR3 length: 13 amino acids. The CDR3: CASRITGEETLYF. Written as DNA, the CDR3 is TGTGCCAGCAGGATTACAGGGGAAGAGACCCTGTACTTC.

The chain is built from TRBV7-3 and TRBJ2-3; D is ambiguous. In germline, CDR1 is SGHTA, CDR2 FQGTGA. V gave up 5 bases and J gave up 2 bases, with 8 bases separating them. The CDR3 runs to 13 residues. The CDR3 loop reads CASSTTTTDTQYF. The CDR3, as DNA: TGTGCCAGCAGCACAACAACCACAGATACGCAGTATTTT. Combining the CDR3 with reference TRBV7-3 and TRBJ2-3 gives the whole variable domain GAGVSQTPSNKVTEKGKYVELRCDPISGHTALYWYRQSLGQGPEFLIYFQGTGAADDSGLPNDRFFAVRPEGSVSTLKIQRTERGDSAVYLCASSTTTTDTQYFGPGTRLTVL.

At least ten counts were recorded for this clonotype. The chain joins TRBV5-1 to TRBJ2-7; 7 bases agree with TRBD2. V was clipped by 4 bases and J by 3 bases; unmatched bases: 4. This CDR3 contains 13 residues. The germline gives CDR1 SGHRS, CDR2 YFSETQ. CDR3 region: CASSLKRDYEQYF. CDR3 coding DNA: TGCGCCAGCAGCCTCAAGCGGGACTACGAGCAGTACTTC.

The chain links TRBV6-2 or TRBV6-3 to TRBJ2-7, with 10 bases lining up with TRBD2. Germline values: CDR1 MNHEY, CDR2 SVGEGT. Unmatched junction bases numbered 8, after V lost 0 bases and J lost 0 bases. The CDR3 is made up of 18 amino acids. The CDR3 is CASSYSVLAGLTSYEQYF. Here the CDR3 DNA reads TGTGCCAGCAGTTACTCGGTACTAGCGGGACTAACCTCCTACGAGCAGTACTTC.

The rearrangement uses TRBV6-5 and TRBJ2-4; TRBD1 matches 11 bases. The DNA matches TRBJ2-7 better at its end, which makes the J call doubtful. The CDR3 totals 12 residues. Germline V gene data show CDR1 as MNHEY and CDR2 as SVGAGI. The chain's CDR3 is CATGTGGNEQYF. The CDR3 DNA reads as TGTGCCACCGGGACAGGGGGAAACGAGCAGTACTTC.

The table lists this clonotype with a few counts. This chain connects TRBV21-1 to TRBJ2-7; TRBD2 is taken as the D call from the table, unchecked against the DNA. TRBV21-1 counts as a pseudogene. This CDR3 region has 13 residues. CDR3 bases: TGTGCCAGCCTAGGGGCGGGAGGAAGGGAGCAGTACTTC. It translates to CASLGAGGREQYF.

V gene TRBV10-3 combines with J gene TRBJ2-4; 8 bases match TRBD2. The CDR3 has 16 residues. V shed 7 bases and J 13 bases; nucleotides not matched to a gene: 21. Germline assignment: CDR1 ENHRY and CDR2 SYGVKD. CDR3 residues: CAIMTTATSGKGEQYF. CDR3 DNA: TGTGCCATCATGACTACGGCCACTAGCGGTAAAGGGGAGCAGTACTTC.

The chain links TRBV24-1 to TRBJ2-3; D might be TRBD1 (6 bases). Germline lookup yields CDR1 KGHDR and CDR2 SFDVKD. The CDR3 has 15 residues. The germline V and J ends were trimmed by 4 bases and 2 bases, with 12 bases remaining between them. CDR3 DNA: TGTGCCACCAGTGACCCAGGGGATATCACAGATACGCAGTATTTT. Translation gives CATSDPGDITDTQYF.

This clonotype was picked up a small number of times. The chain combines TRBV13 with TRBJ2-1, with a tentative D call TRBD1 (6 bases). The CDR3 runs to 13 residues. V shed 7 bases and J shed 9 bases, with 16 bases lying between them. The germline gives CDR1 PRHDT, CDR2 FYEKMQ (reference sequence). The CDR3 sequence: CASNRVLDGEQFF. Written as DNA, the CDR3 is TGTGCCAGCAACAGGGTCCTCGACGGTGAGCAGTTCTTC.